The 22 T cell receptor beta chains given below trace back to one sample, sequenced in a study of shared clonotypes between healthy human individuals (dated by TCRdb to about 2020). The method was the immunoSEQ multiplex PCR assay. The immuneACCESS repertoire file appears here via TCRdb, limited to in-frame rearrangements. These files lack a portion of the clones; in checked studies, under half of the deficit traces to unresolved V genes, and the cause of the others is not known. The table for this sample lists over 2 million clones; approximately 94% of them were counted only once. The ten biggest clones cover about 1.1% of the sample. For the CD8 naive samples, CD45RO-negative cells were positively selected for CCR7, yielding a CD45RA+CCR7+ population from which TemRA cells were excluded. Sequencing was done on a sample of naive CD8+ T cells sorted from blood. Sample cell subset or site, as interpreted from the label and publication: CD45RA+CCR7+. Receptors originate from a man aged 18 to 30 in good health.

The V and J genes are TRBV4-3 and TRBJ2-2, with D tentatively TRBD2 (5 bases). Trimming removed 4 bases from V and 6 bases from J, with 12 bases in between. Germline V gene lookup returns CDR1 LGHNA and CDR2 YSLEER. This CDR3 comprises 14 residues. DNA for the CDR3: TGCGCCAGCAGCCTTGGGGAGTTAGCCGGGGAGCTGTTTTTT. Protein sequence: CASSLGELAGELFF.

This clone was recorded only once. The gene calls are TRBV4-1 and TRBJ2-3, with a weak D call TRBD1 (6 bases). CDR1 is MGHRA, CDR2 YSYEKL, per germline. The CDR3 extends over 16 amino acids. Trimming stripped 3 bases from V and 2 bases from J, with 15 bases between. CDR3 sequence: CASSQRGQPTTDTQYF. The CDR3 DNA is TGCGCCAGCAGCCAGCGAGGACAGCCTACCACAGATACGCAGTATTTT.

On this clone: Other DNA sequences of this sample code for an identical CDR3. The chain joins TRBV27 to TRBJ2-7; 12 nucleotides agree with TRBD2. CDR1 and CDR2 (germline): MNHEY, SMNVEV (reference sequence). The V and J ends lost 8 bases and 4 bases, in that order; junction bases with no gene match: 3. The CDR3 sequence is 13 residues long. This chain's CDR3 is CASSSGGGYEQYF. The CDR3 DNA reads TGTGCCAGCTCTAGCGGGGGGGGTTACGAGCAGTACTTC.

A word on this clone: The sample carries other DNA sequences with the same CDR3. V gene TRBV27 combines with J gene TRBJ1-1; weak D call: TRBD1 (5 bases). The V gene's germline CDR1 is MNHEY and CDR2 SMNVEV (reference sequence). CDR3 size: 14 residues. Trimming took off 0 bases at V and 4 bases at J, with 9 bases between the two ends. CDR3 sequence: CASSLSGGVTEAFF. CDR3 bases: TGTGCCAGCAGTTTATCGGGGGGGGTCACTGAAGCTTTCTTT.

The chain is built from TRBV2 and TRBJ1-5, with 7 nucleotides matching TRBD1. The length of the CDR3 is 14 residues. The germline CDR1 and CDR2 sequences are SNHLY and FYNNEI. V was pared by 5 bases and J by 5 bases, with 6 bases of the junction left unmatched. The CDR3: CASSPGQSYQPQHF. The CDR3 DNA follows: TGTGCCAGCAGTCCGGGACAGTCATATCAGCCCCAGCATTTT.

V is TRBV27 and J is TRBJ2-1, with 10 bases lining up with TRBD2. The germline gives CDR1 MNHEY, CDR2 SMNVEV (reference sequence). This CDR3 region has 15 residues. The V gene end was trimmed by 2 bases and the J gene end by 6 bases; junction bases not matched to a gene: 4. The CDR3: CASSLMSGRGNEQFF. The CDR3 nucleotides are TGTGCCAGCAGTTTAATGAGCGGGAGGGGCAATGAGCAGTTCTTC.

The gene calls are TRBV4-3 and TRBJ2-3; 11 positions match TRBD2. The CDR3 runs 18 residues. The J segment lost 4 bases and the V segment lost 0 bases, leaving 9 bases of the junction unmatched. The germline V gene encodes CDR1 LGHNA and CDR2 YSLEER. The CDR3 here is CASSQDLGTSGSADTQYF. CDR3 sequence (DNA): TGCGCCAGCAGCCAAGATCTAGGAACTAGCGGGAGTGCAGATACGCAGTATTTT.

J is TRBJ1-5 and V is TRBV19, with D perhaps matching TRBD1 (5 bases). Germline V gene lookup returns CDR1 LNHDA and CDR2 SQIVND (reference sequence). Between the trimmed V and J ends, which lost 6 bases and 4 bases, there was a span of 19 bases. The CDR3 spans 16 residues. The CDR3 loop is CASSFDGEQVNQPQHF. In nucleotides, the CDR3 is TGTGCCAGTAGCTTCGATGGGGAACAGGTAAATCAGCCCCAGCATTTT.

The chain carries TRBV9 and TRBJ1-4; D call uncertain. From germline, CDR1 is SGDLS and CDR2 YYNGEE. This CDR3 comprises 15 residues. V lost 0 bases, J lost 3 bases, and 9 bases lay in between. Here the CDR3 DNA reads TGTGCCAGCAGCGTAGGTGGGGTGTCTAATGAAAAACTGTTTTTT. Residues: CASSVGGVSNEKLFF.

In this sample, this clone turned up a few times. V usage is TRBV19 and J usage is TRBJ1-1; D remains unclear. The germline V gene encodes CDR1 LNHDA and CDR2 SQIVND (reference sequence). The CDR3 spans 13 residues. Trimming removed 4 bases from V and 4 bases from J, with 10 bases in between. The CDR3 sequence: CASSRGPGTEAFF. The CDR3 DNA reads TGTGCCAGTAGTAGAGGACCAGGCACTGAAGCTTTCTTT. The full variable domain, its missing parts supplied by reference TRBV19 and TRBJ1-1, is DGGITQSPKYLFRKEGQNVTLSCEQNLNHDAMYWYRQDPGQGLRLIYYSQIVNDFQKGDIAEGYSVSREKKESFPLTVTSAQKNPTAFYLCASSRGPGTEAFFGQGTRLTVV.

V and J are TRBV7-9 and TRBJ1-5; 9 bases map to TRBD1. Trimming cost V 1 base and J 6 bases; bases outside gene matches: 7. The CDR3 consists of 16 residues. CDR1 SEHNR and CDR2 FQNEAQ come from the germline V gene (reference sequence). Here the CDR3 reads CASSLGGQGSGQPQHF. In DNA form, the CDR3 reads TGTGCCAGCAGCTTAGGGGGACAGGGCTCCGGTCAGCCCCAGCATTTT.

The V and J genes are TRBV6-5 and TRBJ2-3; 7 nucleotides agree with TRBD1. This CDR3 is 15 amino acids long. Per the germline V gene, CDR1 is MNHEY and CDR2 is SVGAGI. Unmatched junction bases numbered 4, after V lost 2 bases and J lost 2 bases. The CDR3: CASSYEGAITDTQYF. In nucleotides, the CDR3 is TGTGCCAGCAGTTACGAGGGGGCAATCACAGATACGCAGTATTTT.

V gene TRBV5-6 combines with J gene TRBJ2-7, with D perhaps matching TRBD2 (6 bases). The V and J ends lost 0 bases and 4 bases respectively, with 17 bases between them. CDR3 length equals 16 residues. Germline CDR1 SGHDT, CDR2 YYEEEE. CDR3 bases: TGTGCCAGCAGCTTGGCCACGGGGGAGCTCGTTTACGAGCAGTACTTC. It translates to CASSLATGELVYEQYF.

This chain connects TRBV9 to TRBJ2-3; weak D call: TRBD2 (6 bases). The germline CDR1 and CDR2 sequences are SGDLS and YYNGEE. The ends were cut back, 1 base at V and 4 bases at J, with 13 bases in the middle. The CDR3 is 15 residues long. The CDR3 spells CASSVSGRHADTQYF. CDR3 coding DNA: TGTGCCAGCAGCGTAAGTGGGAGGCACGCAGATACGCAGTATTTT.

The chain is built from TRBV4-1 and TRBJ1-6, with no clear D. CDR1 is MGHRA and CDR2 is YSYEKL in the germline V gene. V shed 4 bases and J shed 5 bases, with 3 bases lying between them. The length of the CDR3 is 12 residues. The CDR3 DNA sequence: TGCGCCAGCAGCCCGAATAATTCACCCCTCCACTTT. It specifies CASSPNNSPLHF.

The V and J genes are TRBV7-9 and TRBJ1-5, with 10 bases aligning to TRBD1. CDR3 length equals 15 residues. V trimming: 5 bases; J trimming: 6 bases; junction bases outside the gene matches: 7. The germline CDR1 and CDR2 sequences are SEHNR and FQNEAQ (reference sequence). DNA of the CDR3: TGTGCCAGCAGCGCGGGACAGGGGAAGGGTCAGCCCCAGCATTTT. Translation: CASSAGQGKGQPQHF. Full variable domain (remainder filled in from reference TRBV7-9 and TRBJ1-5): DTGVSQNPRHKITKRGQNVTFRCDPISEHNRLYWYRQTLGQGPEFLTYFQNEAQLEKSRLLSDRFSAERPKGSFSTLEIQRTEQGDSAMYLCASSAGQGKGQPQHFGDGTRLSIL.

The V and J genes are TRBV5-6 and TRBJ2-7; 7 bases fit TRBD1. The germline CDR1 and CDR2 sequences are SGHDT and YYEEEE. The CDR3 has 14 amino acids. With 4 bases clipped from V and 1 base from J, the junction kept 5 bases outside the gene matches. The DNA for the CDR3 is TGTGCCAGCAGCCCCCGACAGGGTTCCTACGAGCAGTACTTC. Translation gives CASSPRQGSYEQYF.

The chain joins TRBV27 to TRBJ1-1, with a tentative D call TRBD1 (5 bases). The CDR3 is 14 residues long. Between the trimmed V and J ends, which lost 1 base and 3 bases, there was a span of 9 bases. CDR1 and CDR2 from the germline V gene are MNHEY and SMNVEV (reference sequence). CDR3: CASSLYGGDTEAFF. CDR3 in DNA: TGTGCCAGCAGTTTATACGGGGGTGACACTGAAGCTTTCTTT.

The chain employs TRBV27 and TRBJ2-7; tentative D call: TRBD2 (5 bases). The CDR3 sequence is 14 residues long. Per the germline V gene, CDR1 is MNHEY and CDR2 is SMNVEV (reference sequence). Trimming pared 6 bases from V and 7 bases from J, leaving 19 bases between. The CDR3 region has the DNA TGTGCCAGCAGCGTGGGCTGGGGAGAAGGGGAGCAGTACTTC. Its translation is CASSVGWGEGEQYF.

The DNA for the CDR3 is TGCAGCGTTGACAGGGAAGGGAACACTGAAGCTTTCTTT. This encodes CSVDREGNTEAFF. The gene calls are TRBV29-1 and TRBJ1-1, with a possible D match to TRBD1 (5 bases). The V gene's germline CDR1 is SQVTM and CDR2 ANQGSEA. The length of the CDR3 is 13 residues. The V end lost 3 bases, the J end lost 1 base, and 9 bases lay between the germline ends.

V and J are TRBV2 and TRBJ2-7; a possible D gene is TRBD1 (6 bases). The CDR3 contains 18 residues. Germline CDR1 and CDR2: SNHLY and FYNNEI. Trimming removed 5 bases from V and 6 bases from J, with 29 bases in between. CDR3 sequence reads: CASSLTFRQSPGVIEQYF. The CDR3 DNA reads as TGTGCCAGCAGTCTGACCTTTCGACAGTCCCCAGGGGTTATCGAGCAGTACTTC. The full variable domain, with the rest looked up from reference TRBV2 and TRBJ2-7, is EPEVTQTPSHQVTQMGQEVILRCVPISNHLYFYWYRQILGQKVEFLVSFYNNEISEKSEIFDDQFSVERPDGSNFTLKIRSTKLEDSAMYFCASSLTFRQSPGVIEQYFGPGTRLTVT.

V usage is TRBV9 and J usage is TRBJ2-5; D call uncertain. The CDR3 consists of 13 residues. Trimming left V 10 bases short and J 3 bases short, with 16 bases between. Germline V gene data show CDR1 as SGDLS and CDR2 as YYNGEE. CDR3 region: CALEVATKETQYF. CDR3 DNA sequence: TGTGCCCTTGAAGTAGCTACAAAAGAGACCCAGTACTTC.